Listed below are T cell receptor beta chains from one sample, sequenced in a study of blood T cells in healthy people across ages. TCRdb re-called the 5' RACE reads with MiXCR, one entry per CDR3 protein. In the table there are some 1,000,000 distinct CDR3 sequences, about 25% of which are singletons. These data were also reused for a study on T cells of mothers and their children.

The specimen sequenced was blood. The receptors here all came from a girl aged 2 to 10 in good health. Both conserved end residues are part of each CDR3. Each record gives: V gene, J gene, clone size, D gene, CDR3 DNA, CDR3 protein. The D gene is left open where the match is weak. Clone size is not always given. Where it is, it says once, few, many or a class for expanded clones.

v_call: TRBV4-1; j_call: TRBJ2-5; clone_size: few; d_call: NA; cdr3_nt: TGCGCCAGCAGCCAACCAGGGCGGGACAAACTAAGGGAGCAGTACTTC; cdr3_aa: CASSQPGRDKLREQYF
v_call: TRBV6-5; j_call: TRBJ2-1; clone_size: NA; d_call: NA; cdr3_nt: TGTGCCAGCACTGACAGATCCTCTTACAATGAGCAGTTCTTC; cdr3_aa: CASTDRSSYNEQFF
v_call: TRBV5-1; j_call: TRBJ1-1; clone_size: few; d_call: NA; cdr3_nt: TGCGCCAGCAGCATTTTCGGACGGGATGAAGCTTTCTTT; cdr3_aa: CASSIFGRDEAFF
v_call: TRBV12-3/TRBV12-4; j_call: TRBJ1-1; clone_size: NA; d_call: TRBD1; cdr3_nt: TGTGCCAGCAGTTTGCAGGGGGAGTACACTGAAGCTTTCTTT; cdr3_aa: CASSLQGEYTEAFF
v_call: TRBV3-1; j_call: TRBJ2-5; clone_size: NA; d_call: TRBD2; cdr3_nt: TGTGCCAGCAGCCAAGTGTCTAGCGGGAGAAAAAACTTC; cdr3_aa: CASSQVSSGRKNF
v_call: TRBV6-5; j_call: TRBJ2-5; clone_size: NA; d_call: NA; cdr3_nt: TGTGCCAGCACCTTCGCGGAGACCCAGTACTTC; cdr3_aa: CASTFAETQYF
v_call: TRBV24-1; j_call: TRBJ2-5; clone_size: NA; d_call: NA; cdr3_nt: TGTGCCACCAGTGATCAGGGAAGGCAGACCCAGTACTTC; cdr3_aa: CATSDQGRQTQYF
v_call: TRBV6-6; j_call: TRBJ1-5; clone_size: NA; d_call: NA; cdr3_nt: TGTGCCAGCAACCCTATAGACCAGCCCCAGCATTTT; cdr3_aa: CASNPIDQPQHF
v_call: TRBV7-9; j_call: TRBJ2-1; clone_size: few; d_call: NA; cdr3_nt: TGTGCCAGCAGCATCTTGGCTGCTCCCTACAATGAGCAGTTCTTC; cdr3_aa: CASSILAAPYNEQFF
v_call: TRBV7-2; j_call: TRBJ2-4; clone_size: NA; d_call: NA; cdr3_nt: TGTGCCAGCAGCTTTGGGCTTAATAATCACCGTGGAGCCAAAAACATTCAGTACTTC; cdr3_aa: CASSFGLNNHRGAKNIQYF
v_call: TRBV20-1; j_call: TRBJ1-1; clone_size: few; d_call: TRBD1; cdr3_nt: TGCAGTGCTGTGGACAGGCATGAAGCTTTCTTT; cdr3_aa: CSAVDRHEAFF
v_call: TRBV6-2/TRBV6-3; j_call: TRBJ2-2; clone_size: NA; d_call: NA; cdr3_nt: TGTGCCAGCTCACGGGAGTATTCAACCGGGGAGCTGTTTTTT; cdr3_aa: CASSREYSTGELFF
v_call: TRBV4-3; j_call: TRBJ2-7; clone_size: NA; d_call: NA; cdr3_nt: TGCGCCAGCAGCCAAGACAGGGTAGGGTACGAGCAGTACTTC; cdr3_aa: CASSQDRVGYEQYF
v_call: TRBV2; j_call: TRBJ2-7; clone_size: NA; d_call: TRBD2; cdr3_nt: TGTGCCAGCAGAGACTCTCAGCGGGAGTTCAACTACGAGCAGTACTTC; cdr3_aa: CASRDSQREFNYEQYF
v_call: TRBV10-3; j_call: TRBJ2-1; clone_size: NA; d_call: TRBD2; cdr3_nt: TGTGCCATCAGTGAGTCATCTGGCGGGAGGATCGATGAGCAGTTCTTC; cdr3_aa: CAISESSGGRIDEQFF
v_call: TRBV27; j_call: TRBJ2-2; clone_size: few; d_call: NA; cdr3_nt: TGTGCCACACGGCAAGCGGTTGATACCGGGGAGCTGTTTTTT; cdr3_aa: CATRQAVDTGELFF
v_call: TRBV6-5; j_call: TRBJ1-2; clone_size: NA; d_call: NA; cdr3_nt: TGTGCCAGCAGTGACGGGAGGCAAAACTATGGCTACACCTTC; cdr3_aa: CASSDGRQNYGYTF
v_call: TRBV20-1; j_call: TRBJ2-1; clone_size: few; d_call: TRBD2; cdr3_nt: TGCAGTGCTGGAAAACTAGCGGGAGGAAGAAATGAGCAGTTCTTC; cdr3_aa: CSAGKLAGGRNEQFF
v_call: TRBV12-3/TRBV12-4; j_call: TRBJ2-1; clone_size: NA; d_call: TRBD2; cdr3_nt: TGTGCCGAGGGTAACGGGGGGGGAAACAATGAGCAGTTCTTC; cdr3_aa: CAEGNGGGNNEQFF
v_call: TRBV28; j_call: TRBJ2-7; clone_size: once; d_call: NA; cdr3_nt: TGTGCCAGCAAATTACAGGGTTACGAGCAGTACTTC; cdr3_aa: CASKLQGYEQYF
v_call: TRBV4-2; j_call: TRBJ1-5; clone_size: few; d_call: TRBD1; cdr3_nt: TGTGCCAGCACCCACATCGAGGAGGTTACAGGGGCAAATCAGCCCCAGCATTTT; cdr3_aa: CASTHIEEVTGANQPQHF
v_call: TRBV7-2; j_call: TRBJ2-3; clone_size: NA; d_call: NA; cdr3_nt: TGTGCCAGCAGCTTAGAGGGACGCCAAGAAAATACGCAGTATTTT; cdr3_aa: CASSLEGRQENTQYF
v_call: TRBV19; j_call: TRBJ1-1; clone_size: NA; d_call: NA; cdr3_nt: TGTGCCAGTAGGTCGGTGGATCGCATGAACACTGAAGCTTTCTTT; cdr3_aa: CASRSVDRMNTEAFF
v_call: TRBV12-5; j_call: TRBJ2-5; clone_size: few; d_call: TRBD1; cdr3_nt: TGTGCTAGTGGTACTGGCCCAGGGGGCTGGGAGACCCAGTACTTC; cdr3_aa: CASGTGPGGWETQYF
v_call: TRBV7-2; j_call: TRBJ1-5; clone_size: NA; d_call: NA; cdr3_nt: TGTGCCAGCAGCTTAGAGTACGGCGGGGGTCAGCCCCAGCATTTT; cdr3_aa: CASSLEYGGGQPQHF
v_call: TRBV28; j_call: TRBJ2-7; clone_size: few; d_call: NA; cdr3_nt: TGTGCCAGCAAAACCGAAGAGGGCCTTTCCTACGAGCAGTACTTC; cdr3_aa: CASKTEEGLSYEQYF
v_call: TRBV20-1; j_call: TRBJ1-2; clone_size: few; d_call: TRBD1; cdr3_nt: TGCAGTGCTGGACAGGGGTCGGGGGCTGACTATGGCTACACCTTC; cdr3_aa: CSAGQGSGADYGYTF
v_call: TRBV20-1; j_call: TRBJ2-1; clone_size: NA; d_call: NA; cdr3_nt: TGCAGTGCTAGTAGCTGGCCCTCCTACAATGAGCAGTTCTTC; cdr3_aa: CSASSWPSYNEQFF
v_call: TRBV11-2; j_call: TRBJ2-5; clone_size: NA; d_call: TRBD1; cdr3_nt: TGTGCCAGCAGTGGGACAGGGCCTTCCTACGAGCGGTACTTC; cdr3_aa: CASSGTGPSYERYF
v_call: TRBV7-9; j_call: TRBJ1-2; clone_size: many; d_call: TRBD1; cdr3_nt: TGTGCCAGCAGCGCTATCGACAGGGATGGGAATGGCTACACCTTC; cdr3_aa: CASSAIDRDGNGYTF
v_call: TRBV14; j_call: TRBJ2-1; clone_size: NA; d_call: TRBD2; cdr3_nt: TGTGCCAGCAGCCCATACCAACTAGCGGGGGACAATGAGCAGTTCTTC; cdr3_aa: CASSPYQLAGDNEQFF
v_call: TRBV12-3/TRBV12-4; j_call: TRBJ1-3; clone_size: few; d_call: TRBD1; cdr3_nt: TGTGCCAGCAGACTCCAGGGGGTCGCATATTTT; cdr3_aa: CASRLQGVAYF
v_call: TRBV29-1; j_call: TRBJ1-1; clone_size: few; d_call: NA; cdr3_nt: TGCAGCGTTGAAGGGGGAGCAGGAACTGAAGCTTTCTTT; cdr3_aa: CSVEGGAGTEAFF
v_call: TRBV7-6; j_call: TRBJ1-1; clone_size: NA; d_call: NA; cdr3_nt: TGTGCCAGCAGAAATCAAGGGGACACTGAAGCTTTCTTT; cdr3_aa: CASRNQGDTEAFF
v_call: TRBV7-2; j_call: TRBJ2-1; clone_size: NA; d_call: NA; cdr3_nt: TGTGCCAGCAGCTTAGGCGGCTATTTAATCAATGAGCAGTTCTTC; cdr3_aa: CASSLGGYLINEQFF
v_call: TRBV5-6; j_call: TRBJ2-1; clone_size: NA; d_call: NA; cdr3_nt: TGTGCCAGCAGCTTGAGGGCTAGCGTTTACAATGAGCAGTTCTTC; cdr3_aa: CASSLRASVYNEQFF
v_call: TRBV29-1; j_call: TRBJ2-1; clone_size: NA; d_call: NA; cdr3_nt: TGCAGCGTTTCCGTTGCCAGCAATGAGCAGTTCTTC; cdr3_aa: CSVSVASNEQFF
v_call: TRBV6-5; j_call: TRBJ2-1; clone_size: few; d_call: NA; cdr3_nt: TGTGCCAGCAGTTACTGGGATGAGCAGTTCTTC; cdr3_aa: CASSYWDEQFF
v_call: TRBV19; j_call: TRBJ1-4; clone_size: NA; d_call: NA; cdr3_nt: TGTGCCAGTAGTATAGGAGGGACGGAACTGTTTTTT; cdr3_aa: CASSIGGTELFF
v_call: TRBV7-2; j_call: TRBJ2-5; clone_size: few; d_call: NA; cdr3_nt: TGTGCCAGCAGTCCCCCTCGGCGAAGAGAGACCCAGTACTTC; cdr3_aa: CASSPPRRRETQYF
v_call: TRBV9; j_call: TRBJ2-7; clone_size: few; d_call: NA; cdr3_nt: TGTGCCAGCAGCGTGGGATCCCACCAGGTATACGAGCAGTACTTC; cdr3_aa: CASSVGSHQVYEQYF
v_call: TRBV7-9; j_call: TRBJ2-5; clone_size: NA; d_call: NA; cdr3_nt: TGTGCCAGCAGCGAACTACGGTTTCGGCAAGAGACCCAGTACTTC; cdr3_aa: CASSELRFRQETQYF
v_call: TRBV28; j_call: TRBJ1-2; clone_size: few; d_call: NA; cdr3_nt: TGTGCCAGCAGTTTAATCCAGACAGCTACTAACTATGGCTACACCTTC; cdr3_aa: CASSLIQTATNYGYTF
v_call: TRBV20-1; j_call: TRBJ1-5; clone_size: NA; d_call: TRBD1; cdr3_nt: TGCAGTGCTAGAGGGGACAGGCGCAATCAGCCCCAGCATTTT; cdr3_aa: CSARGDRRNQPQHF
v_call: TRBV27; j_call: TRBJ2-5; clone_size: once; d_call: TRBD2; cdr3_nt: TGTGCCAGCAGTTTATCGCTGGGGGAGGGCCGTCTGGAGACCCAGTACTTC; cdr3_aa: CASSLSLGEGRLETQYF
v_call: TRBV9; j_call: TRBJ2-3; clone_size: NA; d_call: TRBD2; cdr3_nt: TGTGCCAGCAGCGTAGAAAGCGGGGGGGACACAGATACGCAGTATTTT; cdr3_aa: CASSVESGGDTDTQYF
v_call: TRBV6-2/TRBV6-3; j_call: TRBJ2-1; clone_size: few; d_call: NA; cdr3_nt: TGTGCCAGCAGGCAGCACCGGGACTTCGCTACTAATGAGCAGTTCTTC; cdr3_aa: CASRQHRDFATNEQFF
v_call: TRBV20-1; j_call: TRBJ2-7; clone_size: NA; d_call: TRBD1; cdr3_nt: TGCAGTGCACATTCCGACAGGGGGTCAGACGAGCAGTACTTC; cdr3_aa: CSAHSDRGSDEQYF
v_call: TRBV5-4; j_call: TRBJ2-4; clone_size: few; d_call: NA; cdr3_nt: TGTGCCAGCAGCTTGGATCCCAGGTCCCGAGGGAACATTCAGTACTTC; cdr3_aa: CASSLDPRSRGNIQYF
v_call: TRBV12-5; j_call: TRBJ1-2; clone_size: few; d_call: TRBD1; cdr3_nt: TGTGCTAGTGGCCCGGGACAGCTTTATTATGGCTACACCTTC; cdr3_aa: CASGPGQLYYGYTF
v_call: TRBV12-3/TRBV12-4; j_call: TRBJ2-5; clone_size: NA; d_call: NA; cdr3_nt: TGTGCCAGCAGTTTCTGGCCCGGGGGTGAGACCCAGTACTTC; cdr3_aa: CASSFWPGGETQYF